The 5 T cell receptor beta chains in this list originate from one sample, sequenced in a study of T cells in Graves' hyperthyroidism and ophthalmopathy (dated by TCRdb to the late 2010s). The method was multiplex PCR. The instrument was an Illumina HiSeq 2000. The TCR beta CDR3 regions were amplified from RNA transcripts. A first-round RT-PCR of the TCR CDR3 used the HTBI primer set with the Qiagen OneStep RT-PCR kit. TCRdb's own reprocessing of the public reads used fastp at Q25 and MiXCR and kept productive beta chains. Rows with one shared CDR3 protein collapse into an entry with the most common genes and DNA. This sample lists about 610,000 distinct CDR3 sequences; 14% to 15% were detected once. Clones ranked in the top ten supply about 3.9% of the sample. The sequencing sample was made of blood. All receptors come from a woman aged 35 to 49 with Graves' ophthalmopathy.

In regard to this clonotype: With a much larger clone just one base away, this may be a read error. The V gene is TRBV29-1, the J gene TRBJ2-7; 12 nucleotides align to TRBD1. The CDR3 contains 13 residues. Per the germline V gene, CDR1 is SQVTM and CDR2 is ANQGSEA. After removal of 3 bases from V and 5 bases from J, the junction contained 2 bases not matched to a gene. The CDR3 reads CSVEGQGAHEQYF. CDR3 nucleotide sequence: TGCAGCGTTGAGGGACAGGGGGCCCACGAGCAGTACTTC.

The table lists this clonotype with a count of one. The J gene is TRBJ2-4, the V gene TRBV25-1; no reliable D call. Trimming cost V 2 bases and J 0 bases, with 5 bases left between them. The CDR3 is 14 residues long. Germline lookup yields CDR1 MGHDK and CDR2 SYGVNS. The CDR3 loop reads CASSERLAKNIQYF. CDR3 sequence (DNA): TGTGCCAGCAGTGAACGGCTAGCCAAAAACATTCAGTACTTC. Full variable domain (rest looked up from reference TRBV25-1 and TRBJ2-4): EADIYQTPRYLVIGTGKKITLECSQTMGHDKMYWYQQDPGMELHLIHYSYGVNSTEKGDLSSESTVSRIRTEHFPLTLESARPSHTSQYLCASSERLAKNIQYFGAGTRLSVL.

This clonotype showed up many times. The rearrangement links TRBV12-3 or TRBV12-4 to TRBJ2-7; perhaps TRBD1 as D (5 bases). This CDR3 has 15 residues. Trimming left V 1 base short and J 2 bases short, with 12 bases between. The CDR3: CASSLGGTPAYEQYF. The CDR3 DNA reads as TGTGCCAGCAGTTTAGGGGGCACCCCGGCCTACGAGCAGTACTTC.

This clonotype has at least ten counts. J is TRBJ2-5 and V is TRBV6-2 or TRBV6-3; no definite D call. This CDR3 has 12 amino acids. V lost 3 bases and J 5 bases, leaving 7 bases between the germline ends. The germline gives CDR1 MNHEY, CDR2 SVGEGT. The CDR3 region is CASSYNRETQYF. CDR3 nucleotides: TGTGCCAGCAGTTATAATAGGGAGACCCAGTACTTC.

Ten or more counts support this clonotype. The V and J genes are TRBV6-5 and TRBJ1-2, with D perhaps TRBD1 (5 bases). The CDR3 is 12 amino acids. Looked up from germline, CDR1 is MNHEY and CDR2 is SVGAGI. The germline V and J ends were trimmed by 8 bases and 8 bases, with 15 bases remaining between them. CDR3: CASLMRGGGYTF. The CDR3 DNA reads as TGTGCCAGCCTAATGAGGGGTGGGGGCTACACCTTC.